These 3 T cell receptor beta chains were sequenced from one sample in a study of cytomegalovirus exposure and HLA in healthy donors. Researchers ran the PCR with 60 Vbeta and 13 Jbeta primers. Libraries were prepared by immunoSEQ multiplex PCR; TCRdb keeps only in-frame clonotypes and omits some of them. The sample records 150,000 to 200,000 clones, about 12% being singletons. Sequencing was carried out using PBMCs. The receptor source for this set is a man aged 45 to 65 in good health and CMV-seropositive.

V gene TRBV7-9 combines with J gene TRBJ1-1; D not certain. Trimming removed 5 bases at V and 0 bases at J, with 10 bases between. CDR3 size: 14 residues. In germline, CDR1 is SEHNR, CDR2 FQNEAQ (reference sequence). CDR3 sequence reads: CASSPGLMNTEAFF. The CDR3 nucleotides read TGTGCCAGCAGCCCTGGACTAATGAACACTGAAGCTTTCTTT.

This clone was counted between two and nine times. J is TRBJ2-3 and V is TRBV6-6; D is unclear. The ends were cut back, 3 bases at V and 2 bases at J, with 9 bases in the middle. Germline CDR1 is MNHNY and CDR2 is SVGAGI (reference sequence). CDR3 length: 14 residues. The CDR3 here is CASSYPPFTDTQYF. The CDR3 DNA is TGTGCCAGCAGTTATCCTCCTTTCACAGATACGCAGTATTTT.

The chain links TRBV4-1 to TRBJ2-7; D gene uncertain. The germline V gene encodes CDR1 MGHRA and CDR2 YSYEKL. This CDR3 has 12 residues. V shed 5 bases and J shed 5 bases, with 10 bases lying between them. The CDR3 sequence is CASSTGSDEQYV. The CDR3 bases are TGCGCCAGCAGCACCGGGTCTGACGAGCAGTACGTC.